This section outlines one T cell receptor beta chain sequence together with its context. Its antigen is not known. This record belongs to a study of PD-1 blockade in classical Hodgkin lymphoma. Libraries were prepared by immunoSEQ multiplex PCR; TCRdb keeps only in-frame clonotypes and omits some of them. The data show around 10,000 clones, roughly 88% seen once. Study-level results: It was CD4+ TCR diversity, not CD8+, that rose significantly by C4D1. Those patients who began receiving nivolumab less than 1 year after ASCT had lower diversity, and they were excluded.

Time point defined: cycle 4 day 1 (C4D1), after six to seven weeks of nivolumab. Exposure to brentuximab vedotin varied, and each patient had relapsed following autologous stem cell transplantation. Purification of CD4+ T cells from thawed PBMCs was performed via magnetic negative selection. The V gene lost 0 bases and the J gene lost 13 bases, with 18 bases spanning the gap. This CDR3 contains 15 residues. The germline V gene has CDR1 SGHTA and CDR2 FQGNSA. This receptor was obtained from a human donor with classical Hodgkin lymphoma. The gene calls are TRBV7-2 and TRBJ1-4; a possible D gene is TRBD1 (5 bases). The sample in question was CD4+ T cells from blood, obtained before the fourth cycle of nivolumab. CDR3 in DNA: TGTGCCAGCAGCTTAGCGGGCAGGGTGTCGTCCTCACTGTTTTTT. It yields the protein CASSLAGRVSSSLFF.